These T cell receptor beta chains were read from a single sample in a study of T cells in Graves' hyperthyroidism and ophthalmopathy. TCRdb used MiXCR to reprocess the multiplex PCR reads, holding one entry per CDR3 protein. The sample lists about 350,000 distinct CDR3 sequences; around 15% were seen once. Sequencing used blood. The receptors originated from a woman in her forties with Graves' ophthalmopathy. The CDR3 runs from the conserved cysteine through the conserved F or W. Each record gives: J gene, CDR3 length, clone size, V gene, D gene, CDR3 DNA, CDR3 protein. D genes are given only for firm matches. Clone size appears in some rows only: once, few, many, or a class for an expanded clone.

J: TRBJ2-1
length: 17
size: NA
V: TRBV30
D: TRBD2
DNA: TGTGCCTGGGAAATCGGGACTAGCGGGGCCTTCTACAATGAGCAGTTCTTC
CDR3: CAWEIGTSGAFYNEQFF

J: TRBJ2-5
length: 15
size: few
V: TRBV6-1
D: NA
DNA: TGTGCCAGCAGTTCCCACGACCGACGGGGGGAGACCCAGTACTTC
CDR3: CASSSHDRRGETQYF

J: TRBJ2-7
length: 15
size: many
V: TRBV6-1
D: TRBD1
DNA: TGTGCCAGCAGCCTTGACAGGGGCAGAGGGTACGAGCAGTACTTC
CDR3: CASSLDRGRGYEQYF

J: TRBJ2-1
length: 19
size: many
V: TRBV6-2/TRBV6-3
D: TRBD2
DNA: TGTGCCAGCAGACGGTTCCGATCCGGGACTAGCGGGAGTTTAAATGAGCAGTTCTTC
CDR3: CASRRFRSGTSGSLNEQFF

J: TRBJ2-2
length: 20
size: many
V: TRBV7-6
D: TRBD1
DNA: TGTGCCAGCAGCTTACCCCCGCCCGGGGACAGCGAACTGAACACCGGGGAGCTGTTTTTT
CDR3: CASSLPPPGDSELNTGELFF

J: TRBJ1-5
length: 15
size: many
V: TRBV7-2
D: NA
DNA: TGTGCCAGCAGCGCCCAGGGGTATAGCAATCAGCCCCAGCATTTT
CDR3: CASSAQGYSNQPQHF

J: TRBJ2-5
length: 16
size: few
V: TRBV19
D: TRBD1
DNA: TGTGCCAGTAGTATAGGGGCAGGGGGCTACCAAGAGACCCAGTACTTC
CDR3: CASSIGAGGYQETQYF

J: TRBJ2-2
length: 16
size: NA
V: TRBV9
D: TRBD2
DNA: TGTGCCAGCAGCCGAGGGCGGGGGGATCCAACCGGGGAGCTGTTTTTT
CDR3: CASSRGRGDPTGELFF

J: TRBJ1-2
length: 11
size: few
V: TRBV12-3/TRBV12-4
D: NA
DNA: TGTGCCAGCAGCTACAGGAATGGCTACACCTTC
CDR3: CASSYRNGYTF

J: TRBJ1-5
length: 15
size: few
V: TRBV19
D: TRBD1
DNA: TGTGCCAGTACAGGGTTGGACAGGGGCAATCAGCCCCAGCATTTT
CDR3: CASTGLDRGNQPQHF

J: TRBJ1-1
length: 14
size: many
V: TRBV7-2
D: NA
DNA: TGTGCCAGCAGCTTCGAGACTTGGAACACTGAAGCTTTCTTT
CDR3: CASSFETWNTEAFF

J: TRBJ2-5
length: 16
size: NA
V: TRBV9
D: TRBD2
DNA: TGTGCCAGCAGCGTAGCGGCGGGGGGACACCAAGAGACCCAGTACTTC
CDR3: CASSVAAGGHQETQYF

J: TRBJ1-5
length: 14
size: few
V: TRBV19
D: NA
DNA: TGTGCCAGTAGTATACAAGGGGTCAATCAGCCCCAGCATTTT
CDR3: CASSIQGVNQPQHF

J: TRBJ2-5
length: 16
size: many
V: TRBV2
D: TRBD2
DNA: TGTGCCAGCAGTGAAAGGCTGGGGCGGGGGCAAGAGACCCAGTACTTC
CDR3: CASSERLGRGQETQYF

J: TRBJ1-2
length: 16
size: many
V: TRBV3-1
D: NA
DNA: TGTGCCAGCAGCCCGACGTTCGACCCGCGTTCCTATGGCTACACCTTC
CDR3: CASSPTFDPRSYGYTF

J: TRBJ2-7
length: 14
size: many
V: TRBV28
D: TRBD1
DNA: TGTGCCAGCGAAACTATAACAGGGGTCTACGAGCAGTACTTC
CDR3: CASETITGVYEQYF

J: TRBJ2-5
length: 16
size: many
V: TRBV10-2
D: NA
DNA: TGCGCCAGCAGTGACTCTTCGGGGCCAACGGGGGAGACCCAGTACTTC
CDR3: CASSDSSGPTGETQYF

J: TRBJ1-1
length: 14
size: few
V: TRBV18
D: NA
DNA: TGTGCCAGCTCACCGGAGGGGAGAAACACTGAAGCTTTCTTT
CDR3: CASSPEGRNTEAFF

J: TRBJ1-4
length: 16
size: few
V: TRBV20-1
D: TRBD1
DNA: TGCAGTGCTGAAGACAGGGCGCGCGCCCCGGGTGAAAAACTGTTTTTT
CDR3: CSAEDRARAPGEKLFF

J: TRBJ2-5
length: 14
size: NA
V: TRBV5-1
D: TRBD2
DNA: TGCGCCAGCAGCTTTGTCCTAGCGGGGAGGACCCAGTACTTC
CDR3: CASSFVLAGRTQYF

J: TRBJ1-1
length: 16
size: many
V: TRBV20-1
D: NA
DNA: TGCAGTGCTAGAGGCAGTTTAAGGGTCAAGAACACTGAAGCTTTCTTT
CDR3: CSARGSLRVKNTEAFF

J: TRBJ2-5
length: 15
size: NA
V: TRBV19
D: TRBD1
DNA: TGTGCCAGTAGTACTGGGACAGGGACGGGGGAGACCCAGTACTTC
CDR3: CASSTGTGTGETQYF

J: TRBJ1-5
length: 14
size: many
V: TRBV7-9
D: NA
DNA: TGTGCCAGCAGCAGGTCCGTGGGTGATCAGCCCCAGCATTTT
CDR3: CASSRSVGDQPQHF

J: TRBJ2-7
length: 22
size: few
V: TRBV5-1
D: TRBD2
DNA: TGCGCCAGCAGCTTGGTCTATCCGCACCTGGATCTAGCGGGAGCCCCTACCTACGAGCAGTACTTC
CDR3: CASSLVYPHLDLAGAPTYEQYF

J: TRBJ1-2
length: 13
size: few
V: TRBV5-1
D: TRBD1
DNA: TGCGCCAGCAGCTTGACAGGGGGTAATGGCTACACCTTC
CDR3: CASSLTGGNGYTF

J: TRBJ2-2
length: 13
size: few
V: TRBV9
D: NA
DNA: TGTGCCAGCAGCGAATACAACACCGGGGAGCTGTTTTTT
CDR3: CASSEYNTGELFF

J: TRBJ2-3
length: 15
size: NA
V: TRBV24-1
D: NA
DNA: TGTGCCACCAGTGACGTCGTGGTAGCTAGTGATACGCAGTATTTT
CDR3: CATSDVVVASDTQYF

J: TRBJ1-4
length: 15
size: NA
V: TRBV5-1
D: TRBD1
DNA: TGCGCCAGCAGCTTACAGGGGGCTGGTAGTGAAAAACTGTTTTTT
CDR3: CASSLQGAGSEKLFF

J: TRBJ2-6
length: 15
size: NA
V: TRBV5-6
D: TRBD1
DNA: TGTGCCAGCAGCCCGGACAGGGCTGGGGCCAACGTCCTGACTTTC
CDR3: CASSPDRAGANVLTF

J: TRBJ1-1
length: 14
size: NA
V: TRBV4-1
D: TRBD1
DNA: TGCGCCAGCAGCTACGGACAGGGTAGCACTGAAGCTTTCTTT
CDR3: CASSYGQGSTEAFF

J: TRBJ1-5
length: 12
size: many
V: TRBV11-2
D: NA
DNA: TGTGCCAGCAGCGGGCGGCATCAGCCCCAGCATTTT
CDR3: CASSGRHQPQHF

J: TRBJ1-4
length: 14
size: few
V: TRBV6-1
D: TRBD1
DNA: TGTGCCAGCAGCGAGGACAGGGTGGGGGAAAAACTGTTTTTT
CDR3: CASSEDRVGEKLFF

J: TRBJ1-5
length: 15
size: many
V: TRBV28
D: NA
DNA: TGTGCCAGCAGTTCCCCATCTGAGGGCAATCAGCCCCAGCATTTT
CDR3: CASSSPSEGNQPQHF

J: TRBJ1-4
length: 13
size: few
V: TRBV19
D: NA
DNA: TGTGCCAGTAGTGTATCTGCTAATGAAAAACTGTTTTTT
CDR3: CASSVSANEKLFF

J: TRBJ2-1
length: 12
size: NA
V: TRBV20-1
D: NA
DNA: TGCAGTTCTAAGTCCGGATACAATGAGCAGTTCTTC
CDR3: CSSKSGYNEQFF

J: TRBJ2-3
length: 18
size: few
V: TRBV9
D: TRBD2
DNA: TGTGCCAGCAGCGTCGGACTAGCGGGGGGGTACTGGACAGATACGCAGTATTTT
CDR3: CASSVGLAGGYWTDTQYF

J: TRBJ2-7
length: 15
size: many
V: TRBV20-1
D: NA
DNA: TGCAGTGCTAGAGATGGGGCAGGGGACACCTACGAGCAGTACTTC
CDR3: CSARDGAGDTYEQYF

J: TRBJ2-1
length: 12
size: few
V: TRBV12-3/TRBV12-4
D: NA
DNA: TGTGCCAGCGCCGCGAACTACAATGAGCAGTTCTTC
CDR3: CASAANYNEQFF

J: TRBJ2-1
length: 17
size: many
V: TRBV11-3
D: TRBD1
DNA: TGTGCCAGCAGCCGCCGGACAGGGAGGTTTGCGGGTAATGAGCAGTTCTTC
CDR3: CASSRRTGRFAGNEQFF

J: TRBJ2-2
length: 15
size: many
V: TRBV11-2
D: NA
DNA: TGTGCCAGCAGCTTAGCGGTGGGGCCCGCCGGGGAGCTGTTTTTT
CDR3: CASSLAVGPAGELFF

J: TRBJ2-3
length: 14
size: many
V: TRBV20-1
D: TRBD2
DNA: TGCAGTGCTCTTAGCGGGAGGAGCACAGATACGCAGTATTTT
CDR3: CSALSGRSTDTQYF

J: TRBJ1-1
length: 15
size: many
V: TRBV27
D: TRBD1
DNA: TGTGCCAGCAGCCACCTGGACAGGGAAGCAGCTGAAGCTTTCTTT
CDR3: CASSHLDREAAEAFF

J: TRBJ2-7
length: 11
size: many
V: TRBV20-1
D: NA
DNA: TGCAGTGCTAGTTTGGGCTACGAGCAGTACTTC
CDR3: CSASLGYEQYF

J: TRBJ1-4
length: 15
size: many
V: TRBV7-9
D: NA
DNA: TGTGCCAGCAGCTTAGGTCCTGCAACTAATGAAAAACTGTTTTTT
CDR3: CASSLGPATNEKLFF

J: TRBJ2-2
length: 14
size: NA
V: TRBV3-1
D: NA
DNA: TGTGCCAGCAGCGAAAACAGGGTGACCGGGGAGCTGTTTTTT
CDR3: CASSENRVTGELFF